This TCR beta chain is from a study of T cells in Graves' hyperthyroidism and ophthalmopathy. Regarding the study as a whole: Separation of ophthalmopathy from stable hyperthyroidism was achieved by a 13 V-J model. Ophthalmopathy prediction by the model preceded onset by a median roughly 6 months.

TCR beta CDR3 regions were amplified from RNA. TCR CDR3 regions were first amplified by RT-PCR with HTBI primers. MiXCR, run by TCRdb on the multiplex PCR reads, gives a single entry per CDR3 protein. The sample yields about 610,000 distinct CDR3 sequences, 14% to 15% seen once. Of note for this clonotype: What it binds is unknown. At one end the junction does not follow the germline gene, possibly because of a read error.

The CDR3 spans 14 residues. Germline V gene sequence: CDR1 MGHDK, CDR2 SYGVNS. The gene calls are TRBV25-1 and TRBJ1-3; D possibly corresponds to TRBD1 (5 bases). The sample was blood. The source of this sequence is a woman aged 40 to 49 with Graves' ophthalmopathy. The CDR3 spells CASSRDFSGSTIYF. The CDR3 DNA sequence: TGTGCCAGCAGCCGGGACTTTTCTGGAAGCACCATATATTTT.